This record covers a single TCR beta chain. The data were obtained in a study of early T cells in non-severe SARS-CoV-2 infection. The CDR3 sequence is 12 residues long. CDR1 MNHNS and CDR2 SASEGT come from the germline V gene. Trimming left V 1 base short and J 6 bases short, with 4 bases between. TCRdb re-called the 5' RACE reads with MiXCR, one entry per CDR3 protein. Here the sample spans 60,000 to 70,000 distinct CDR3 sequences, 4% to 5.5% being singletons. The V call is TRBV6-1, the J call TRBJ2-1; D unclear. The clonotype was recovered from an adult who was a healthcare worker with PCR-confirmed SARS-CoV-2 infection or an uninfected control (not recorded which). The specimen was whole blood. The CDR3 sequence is CASSEVFNEQFF. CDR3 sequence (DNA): TGTGCCAGCAGTGAAGTTTTCAATGAGCAGTTCTTC.